This T cell receptor beta chain came from a study of blood T cell repertoires in COVID-19. Looked up from germline, CDR1 is MGHRA and CDR2 is YSYEKL. Trimming pared 6 bases from V and 4 bases from J, leaving 12 bases between. The CDR3 has 14 residues. TCRdb's copy holds only in-frame clones and misses some; the assay was immunoSEQ multiplex PCR. The profile covers hundreds of thousands of clones, with 82% appearing a single time and 4% to 6% taken by the ten largest. This clonotype originated in a woman older than 75 with active or convalescent COVID-19. V usage is TRBV4-1 and J usage is TRBJ2-2, with D perhaps TRBD2 (6 bases). Sequenced sample: peripheral blood. For the CDR3, the DNA is TGCGCCAGCAGTCTGACTAGTCCCACCGGGGAGCTGTTTTTT. Translating it yields CASSLTSPTGELFF.